This T cell receptor beta chain was recorded in a study of Ad26.COV2.S vaccination and SARS-CoV-2 variants. Overall study context: Donor joined the COV1001 Ad26.COV2.S trial arm. Study conclusions and caveats: Vaccine recipients posted higher spike-specific TCR breadth than their placebo counterparts. Vaccine and placebo groups showed comparable non-spike TCR breadth. A substantial breadth of spike-specific CD8+ and CD4+ T cell responses after vaccination has been reported.

TCRdb's copy holds only in-frame clones and misses some; the assay was immunoSEQ multiplex PCR. Of about 350,000 clones in the sample, around 88% were seen once. The treatment denotes: 15 to 20 received Ad26.COV2.S at low or high dose, single or two shots; about 5 received placebo; per-sample allocation not given. On day 63 after the first injection, vaccine and placebo recipients gave samples. For this clone: Its antigen is currently unknown.

Germline values: CDR1 MNHNY, CDR2 SVGAGI (reference sequence). The CDR3 consists of 14 residues. Germline trimming cut 6 bases from V and 0 bases from J; bases unmatched to any gene: 4. This TCR derives from a person aged 18-65 years who received the Ad26.COV2.S COVID-19 vaccine or a placebo. The chain employs TRBV6-6 and TRBJ1-1, with TRBD1 matching over 7 bases. The sample here was peripheral blood, taken in a trial of Ad26.COV2.S vaccine versus placebo. CDR3 sequence: CASSPGTVNTEAFF. The CDR3 DNA reads TGTGCCAGCAGCCCTGGGACAGTGAACACTGAAGCTTTCTTT.